These 12 T cell receptor beta chains were sequenced from one sample in a study of blood T cell repertoires in COVID-19. The table came from immunoSEQ multiplex PCR; TCRdb's copy has only in-frame clones and leaves some out. The repertoire has approximately 190,000 clones, 82% of them found once; the top ten carry about 5.5%. The specimen sequenced was PBMCs or T cells enriched from blood (not recorded which). Receptors were obtained from a woman aged 60-70 years with acute COVID-19.

The CDR3 sequence is CATSGFTDQETQYF. CDR3 nucleotides: TGTGCCACCAGTGGCTTCACAGATCAAGAGACCCAGTACTTC. The rearrangement uses TRBV24-1 and TRBJ2-5; no clear D. Trimming cost V 5 bases and J 2 bases, with 11 bases left between them. CDR1 is KGHDR, CDR2 SFDVKD, per germline. There are 14 residues in the CDR3.

V gene TRBV7-2 combines with J gene TRBJ2-3, with 10 bases identical to TRBD2. Looked up from germline, CDR1 is SGHTA and CDR2 is FQGNSA. V lost 1 base, J lost 5 bases, and 6 bases stayed unmatched. CDR3 length: 16 amino acids. Here the CDR3 reads CASSLDRLAGVDTQYF. In DNA form, the CDR3 reads TGTGCCAGCAGCTTAGATCGGCTAGCGGGAGTAGATACGCAGTATTTT. Supplemented by reference TRBV7-2 and TRBJ2-3, the full variable domain reads GAGVSQSPSNKVTEKGKDVELRCDPISGHTALYWYRQSLGQGLEFLIYFQGNSAPDKSGLPSDRFSAERTGGSVSTLTIQRTQQEDSAVYLCASSLDRLAGVDTQYFGPGTRLTVL.

J is TRBJ1-2 and V is TRBV6-5, with D possibly being TRBD1 (6 bases). CDR1 and CDR2 from the germline V gene are MNHEY and SVGAGI. The V and J ends lost 8 bases and 8 bases respectively, with 18 bases between them. The CDR3 runs 13 residues. The CDR3 sequence is CASQAGPQGGYTF. CDR3 sequence (DNA): TGTGCCAGCCAGGCAGGCCCCCAGGGGGGCTACACCTTC.

The gene calls are TRBV12-3 or TRBV12-4 and TRBJ2-1; possible D gene TRBD1, 5 bases. The V gene lost 3 bases and the J gene lost 6 bases, with 9 bases spanning the gap. The CDR3 loop spans 13 amino acids. CDR3 nucleotides: TGTGCCAGCAGTTTCGGGCAGGGCAATGAGCAGTTCTTC. Amino acid sequence: CASSFGQGNEQFF.

The chain is built from TRBV6-2 or TRBV6-3 and TRBJ1-6, with D possibly TRBD1 on 5 matching bases. V was clipped by 6 bases and J by 7 bases, with 16 bases between them. Germline lookup yields CDR1 MNHEY and CDR2 SVGEGT. The CDR3 consists of 15 residues. The CDR3 DNA follows: TGTGCCAGCAGCCCCGACAGTCTCCGGAATTCACCCCTCCACTTT. Encoded protein: CASSPDSLRNSPLHF.

This clone was recorded only once. V is TRBV2 and J is TRBJ1-5; possible D gene TRBD1, 5 bases. The V end was cut by 6 bases, the J end by 3 bases, with 12 bases between. Germline CDR1 SNHLY, CDR2 FYNNEI. The CDR3 totals 14 residues. CDR3 in amino acids: CASSFRQINQPQHF. The CDR3 region has the DNA TGTGCCAGCAGCTTCAGACAGATCAATCAGCCCCAGCATTTT.

The chain has TRBV4-1 and TRBJ1-2; D remains ambiguous. CDR1 and CDR2 from the germline V gene are MGHRA and YSYEKL. Trimming left V 0 bases short and J 6 bases short, with 20 bases between. The CDR3 is made up of 17 amino acids. The CDR3 DNA follows: TGCGCCAGCAGCCAAGACACGGGTTGGGGAGAGGGTAATGGCTACACCTTC. This sequence encodes CASSQDTGWGEGNGYTF.

The rearrangement links TRBV5-6 to TRBJ2-5; 9 positions agree with TRBD1. Germline values: CDR1 SGHDT, CDR2 YYEEEE. Unmatched junction bases numbered 7, after V lost 4 bases and J lost 6 bases. The CDR3 has 14 amino acids. The CDR3 reads CASSAGTGPQTQYF. CDR3 bases: TGTGCCAGCAGCGCCGGGACAGGGCCCCAGACCCAGTACTTC.

As DNA, the CDR3 is TGTGCCAGCAGCCTGACAGGGGAGAACTATGGCTACACCTTC. This gives the protein CASSLTGENYGYTF. J is TRBJ1-2 and V is TRBV11-2, with 8 bases aligning to TRBD1. The V gene's germline CDR1 is SGHAT and CDR2 FQNNGV. V lost 5 bases to trimming and J lost 2 bases; unmatched junction nucleotides: 4. The CDR3 runs to 14 residues.

V usage is TRBV29-1 and J usage is TRBJ1-1, with D tentatively TRBD1 (6 bases). Per the germline V gene, CDR1 is SQVTM and CDR2 is ANQGSEA. The CDR3 sequence is 14 residues long. The V and J ends lost 6 bases and 1 base respectively, with 15 bases between them. The CDR3 loop is CSVRRGTGNTEAFF. The CDR3 bases are TGCAGCGTACGAAGGGGGACGGGGAACACTGAAGCTTTCTTT.

The chain recombines TRBV5-4 with TRBJ2-3; 8 bases match TRBD2. The CDR3 totals 14 residues. Germline V gene sequence: CDR1 SGHNT, CDR2 YYREEE (reference sequence). Losses at the gene ends were 9 bases for V and 0 bases for J; bases not matched to a gene: 6. The CDR3, as DNA: TGTGCCACCGCGGGCGGGAGGAGCACAGATACGCAGTATTTT. It translates to CATAGGRSTDTQYF.

The gene calls are TRBV7-8 and TRBJ1-5; D is perhaps TRBD1 (5 bases). Germline CDR1 is SGHVS and CDR2 is FQNEAQ. The V end lost 0 bases, the J end lost 10 bases, and 13 bases lay between the germline ends. The CDR3 runs 14 residues. CDR3 in amino acids: CASSLAQQGSPQHF. CDR3 nucleotides: TGTGCCAGCAGCTTAGCACAGCAGGGCTCCCCCCAGCATTTT.